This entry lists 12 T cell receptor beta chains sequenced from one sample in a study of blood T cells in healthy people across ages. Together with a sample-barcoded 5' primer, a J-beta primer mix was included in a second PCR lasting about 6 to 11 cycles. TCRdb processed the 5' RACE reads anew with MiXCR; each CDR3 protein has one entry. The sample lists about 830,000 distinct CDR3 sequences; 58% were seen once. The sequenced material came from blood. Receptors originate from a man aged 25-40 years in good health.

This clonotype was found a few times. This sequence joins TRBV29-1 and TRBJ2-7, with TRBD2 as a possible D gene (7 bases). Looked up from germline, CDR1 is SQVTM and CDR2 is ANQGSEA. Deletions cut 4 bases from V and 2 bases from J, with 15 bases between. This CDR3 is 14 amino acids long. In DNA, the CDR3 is TGCAGCGTTGGGGTGGGGGGGGCAACCTACGAGCAGTACTTC. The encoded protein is CSVGVGGATYEQYF.

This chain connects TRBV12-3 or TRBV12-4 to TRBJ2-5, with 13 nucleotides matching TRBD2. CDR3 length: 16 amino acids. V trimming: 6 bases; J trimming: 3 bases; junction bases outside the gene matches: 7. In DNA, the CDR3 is TGTGCCAGCAGCCAGGGACTAGCGGGGATTAAAGAGACCCAGTACTTC. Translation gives CASSQGLAGIKETQYF.

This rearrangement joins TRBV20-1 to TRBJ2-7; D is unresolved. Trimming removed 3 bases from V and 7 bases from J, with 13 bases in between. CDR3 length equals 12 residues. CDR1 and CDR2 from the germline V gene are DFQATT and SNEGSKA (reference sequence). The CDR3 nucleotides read TGCAGTGCTAGGGTTCACTGGGGAGAGCAGTACTTC. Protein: CSARVHWGEQYF.

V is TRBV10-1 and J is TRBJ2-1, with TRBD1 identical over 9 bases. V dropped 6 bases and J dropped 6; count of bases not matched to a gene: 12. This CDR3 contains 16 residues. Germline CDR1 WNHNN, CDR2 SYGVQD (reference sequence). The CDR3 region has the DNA TGCGCCAGCAGCCCTTTCGACAGGGGGGACCTCAATGAGCAGTTCTTC. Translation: CASSPFDRGDLNEQFF.

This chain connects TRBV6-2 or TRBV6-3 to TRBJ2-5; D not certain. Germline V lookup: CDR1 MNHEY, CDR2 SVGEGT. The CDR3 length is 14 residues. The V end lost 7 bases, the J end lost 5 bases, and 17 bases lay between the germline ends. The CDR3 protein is CASTVNERTETQYF. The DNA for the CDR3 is TGTGCCAGCACCGTCAACGAGCGAACGGAGACCCAGTACTTC.

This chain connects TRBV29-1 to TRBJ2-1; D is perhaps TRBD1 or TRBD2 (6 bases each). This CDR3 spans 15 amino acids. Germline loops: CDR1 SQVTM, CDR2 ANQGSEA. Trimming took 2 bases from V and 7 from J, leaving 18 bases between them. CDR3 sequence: CSVESVGGLGNEQFF. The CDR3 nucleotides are TGCAGCGTTGAATCGGTAGGGGGGTTGGGGAATGAGCAGTTCTTC.

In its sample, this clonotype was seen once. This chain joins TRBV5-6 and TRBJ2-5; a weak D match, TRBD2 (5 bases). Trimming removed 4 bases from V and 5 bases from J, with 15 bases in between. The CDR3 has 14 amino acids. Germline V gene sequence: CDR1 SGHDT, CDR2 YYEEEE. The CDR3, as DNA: TGTGCCAGCAGCCCCACCGGGGTGAGGGAGACCCAGTACTTC. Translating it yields CASSPTGVRETQYF.

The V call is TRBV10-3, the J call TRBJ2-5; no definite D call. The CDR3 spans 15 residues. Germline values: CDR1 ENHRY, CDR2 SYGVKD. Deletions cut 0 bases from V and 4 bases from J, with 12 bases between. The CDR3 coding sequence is TGTGCCATCAGTGAGTCGGGTAGTTTTAGAGAGACCCAGTACTTC. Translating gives CAISESGSFRETQYF.

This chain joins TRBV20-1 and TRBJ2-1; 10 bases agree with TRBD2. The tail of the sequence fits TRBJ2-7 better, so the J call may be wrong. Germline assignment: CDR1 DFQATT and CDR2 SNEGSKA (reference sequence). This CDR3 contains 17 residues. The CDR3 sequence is CSARVIAGGGSYNEQYF. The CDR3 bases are TGCAGTGCTAGGGTGATAGCGGGGGGAGGCTCCTACAATGAGCAGTACTTC.

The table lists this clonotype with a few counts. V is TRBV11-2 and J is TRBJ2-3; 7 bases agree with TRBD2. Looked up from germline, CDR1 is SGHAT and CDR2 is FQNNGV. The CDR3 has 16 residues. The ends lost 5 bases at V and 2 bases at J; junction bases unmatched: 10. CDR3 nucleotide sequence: TGTGCCAGCAGCCCGCGGGTAGCGGGTTCCACAGATACGCAGTATTTT. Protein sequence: CASSPRVAGSTDTQYF.

CDR3 loop: CATSDSALDTQYF. The CDR3 DNA reads as TGTGCCACCAGTGATTCCGCTTTGGATACGCAGTATTTT. J is TRBJ2-3 and V is TRBV24-1, with D unclear. V gave up 2 bases and J gave up 6 bases, with 8 bases separating them. CDR1 and CDR2 (germline): KGHDR, SFDVKD. The CDR3 extends over 13 amino acids.

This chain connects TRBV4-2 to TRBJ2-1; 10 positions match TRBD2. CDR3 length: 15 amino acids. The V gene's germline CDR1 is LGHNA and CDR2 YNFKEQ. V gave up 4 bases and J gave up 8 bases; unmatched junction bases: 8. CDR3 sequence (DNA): TGTGCCAGCAGCCGCCAACCCGGGACTAGCGATGAGCAGTTCTTC. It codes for CASSRQPGTSDEQFF.